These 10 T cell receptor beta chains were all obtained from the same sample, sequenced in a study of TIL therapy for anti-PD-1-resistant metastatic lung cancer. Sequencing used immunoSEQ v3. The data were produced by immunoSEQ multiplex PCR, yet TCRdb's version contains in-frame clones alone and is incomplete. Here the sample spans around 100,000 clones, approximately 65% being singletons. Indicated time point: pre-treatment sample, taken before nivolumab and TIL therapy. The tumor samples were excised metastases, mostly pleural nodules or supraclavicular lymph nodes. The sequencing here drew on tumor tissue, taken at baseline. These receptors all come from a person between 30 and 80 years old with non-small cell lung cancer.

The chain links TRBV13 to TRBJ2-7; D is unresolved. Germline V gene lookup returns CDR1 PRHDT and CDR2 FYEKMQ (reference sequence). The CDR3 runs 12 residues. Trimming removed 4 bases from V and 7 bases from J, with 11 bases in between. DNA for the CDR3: TGTGCCAGCAGCTCTGCGAGTTGGGAGCAGTACTTC. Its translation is CASSSASWEQYF.

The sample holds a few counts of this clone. The chain's CDR3 is CASSLPSGSYEQYF. The CDR3 nucleotides are TGTGCCAGCAGCTTACCTAGCGGGAGCTACGAGCAGTACTTC. J is TRBJ2-7 and V is TRBV7-9; 10 bases match TRBD2. V was pared by 2 bases and J by 3 bases, with 1 base of the junction left unmatched. Germline V CDR1 and CDR2: SEHNR, FQNEAQ (reference sequence). The CDR3 is made up of 14 amino acids.

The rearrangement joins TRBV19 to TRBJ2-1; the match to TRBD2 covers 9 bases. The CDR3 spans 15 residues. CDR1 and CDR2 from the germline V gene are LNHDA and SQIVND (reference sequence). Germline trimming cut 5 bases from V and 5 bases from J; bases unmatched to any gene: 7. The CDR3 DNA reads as TGTGCCAGTAGTCCGATAGCGGGAGTGAACAATGAGCAGTTCTTC. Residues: CASSPIAGVNNEQFF.

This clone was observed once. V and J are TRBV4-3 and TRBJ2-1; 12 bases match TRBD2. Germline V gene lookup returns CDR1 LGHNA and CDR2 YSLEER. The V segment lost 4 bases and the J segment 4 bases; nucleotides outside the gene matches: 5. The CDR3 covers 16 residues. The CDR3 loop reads CASSLLAGGPYNEQFF. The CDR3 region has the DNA TGCGCCAGCAGCCTCCTAGCGGGAGGGCCGTACAATGAGCAGTTCTTC.

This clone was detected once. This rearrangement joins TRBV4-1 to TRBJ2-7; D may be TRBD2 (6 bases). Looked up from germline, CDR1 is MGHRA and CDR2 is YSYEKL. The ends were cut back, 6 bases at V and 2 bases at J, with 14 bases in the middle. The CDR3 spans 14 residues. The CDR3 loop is CASSRASVTYEQYF. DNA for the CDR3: TGCGCCAGCAGTCGGGCTAGCGTTACCTACGAGCAGTACTTC.

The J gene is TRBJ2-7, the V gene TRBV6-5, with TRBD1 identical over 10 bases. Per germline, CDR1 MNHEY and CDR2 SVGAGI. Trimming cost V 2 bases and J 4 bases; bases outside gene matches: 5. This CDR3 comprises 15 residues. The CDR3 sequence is CASSYTGTGAYEQYF. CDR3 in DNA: TGTGCCAGCAGTTACACCGGGACAGGGGCGTACGAGCAGTACTTC.

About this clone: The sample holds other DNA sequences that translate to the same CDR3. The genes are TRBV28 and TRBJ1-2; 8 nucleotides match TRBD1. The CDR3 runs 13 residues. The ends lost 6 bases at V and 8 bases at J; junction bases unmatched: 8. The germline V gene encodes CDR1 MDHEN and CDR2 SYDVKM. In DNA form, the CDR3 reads TGTGCCAGCAGCCGCGGACAGGGCTTAGGCTACACCTTC. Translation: CASSRGQGLGYTF.

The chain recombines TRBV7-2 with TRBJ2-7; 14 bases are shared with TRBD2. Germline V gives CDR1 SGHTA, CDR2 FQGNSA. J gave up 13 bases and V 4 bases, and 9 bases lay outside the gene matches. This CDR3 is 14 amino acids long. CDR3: CASSSPGLAGVCYF. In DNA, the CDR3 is TGTGCCAGCAGCTCCCCGGGACTAGCGGGAGTGTGTTACTTC.

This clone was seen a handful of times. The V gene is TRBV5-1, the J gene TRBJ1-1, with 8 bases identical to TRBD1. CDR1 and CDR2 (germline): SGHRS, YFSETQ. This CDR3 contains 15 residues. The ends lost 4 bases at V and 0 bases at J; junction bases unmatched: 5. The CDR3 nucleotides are TGCGCCAGCAGCCCGTGGGACAGGTTGAACACTGAAGCTTTCTTT. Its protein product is CASSPWDRLNTEAFF.

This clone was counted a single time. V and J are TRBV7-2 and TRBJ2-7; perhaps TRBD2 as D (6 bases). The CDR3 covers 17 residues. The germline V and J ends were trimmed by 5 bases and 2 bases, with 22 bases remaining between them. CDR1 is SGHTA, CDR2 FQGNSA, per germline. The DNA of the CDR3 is TGTGCCAGCAGCCCGAGTGGGGAGGTTTTTAGGGCCTACGAGCAGTACTTC. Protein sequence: CASSPSGEVFRAYEQYF.